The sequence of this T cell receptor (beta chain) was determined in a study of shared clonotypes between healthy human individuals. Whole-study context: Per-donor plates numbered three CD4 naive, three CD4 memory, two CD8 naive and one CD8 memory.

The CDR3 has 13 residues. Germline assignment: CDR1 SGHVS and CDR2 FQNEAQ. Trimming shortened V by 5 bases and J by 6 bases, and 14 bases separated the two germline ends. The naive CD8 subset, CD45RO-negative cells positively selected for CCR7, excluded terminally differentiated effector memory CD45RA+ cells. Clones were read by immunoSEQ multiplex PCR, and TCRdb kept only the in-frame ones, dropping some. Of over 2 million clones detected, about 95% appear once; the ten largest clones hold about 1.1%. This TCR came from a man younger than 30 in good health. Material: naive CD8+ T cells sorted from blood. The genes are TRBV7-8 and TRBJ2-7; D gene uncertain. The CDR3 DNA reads TGTGCCAGCAGCGAAGGGCCGACACTCGAGCAGTACTTC. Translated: CASSEGPTLEQYF.